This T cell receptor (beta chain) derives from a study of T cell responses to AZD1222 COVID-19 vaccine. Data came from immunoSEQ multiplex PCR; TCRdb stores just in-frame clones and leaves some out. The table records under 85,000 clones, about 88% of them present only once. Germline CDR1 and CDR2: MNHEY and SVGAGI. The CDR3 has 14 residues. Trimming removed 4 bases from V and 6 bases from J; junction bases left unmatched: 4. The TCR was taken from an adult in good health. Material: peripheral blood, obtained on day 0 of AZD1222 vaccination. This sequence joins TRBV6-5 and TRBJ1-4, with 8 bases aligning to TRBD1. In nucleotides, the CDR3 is TGTGCCAGCAGTTCGGGACAGGCCGATGAAAAACTGTTTTTT. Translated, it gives CASSSGQADEKLFF.